The source of this TCR beta chain is a study of T cells in localized non-small cell lung cancer (dated by TCRdb to the early 2020s). Background on the whole study: T cell repertoires of 200 to 300 early-stage NSCLC patients were analyzed, with tumors being compared against uninvolved tumor-adjacent lungs. The cohort consisted of around 250 treatment-naive NSCLC patients whose localized lung tumors had been resected. Of the NSCLC patients, roughly 130 were male and about a hundred were female, and the mean age was around 66 years.

This clone appeared once. Its specific antigen is unknown. No much larger clone is present one base from it, and per-base qualities are unavailable. Points the paper makes about the study in general: A median of approximately 57 of the top 100 tumor clones were detected in paired uninvolved adjacent lung, and 28 of these tumor clones were also found among the top 100 clones of the paired uninvolved adjacent lung. Longer overall survival was associated with higher T cell density in blood, whereas shorter survival was associated with higher clonality in adjacent lung. Because multi-region tumor sequencing was not performed, intratumor heterogeneity could not be ruled out. Because the study design was exploratory, TCR variables were selected using unadjusted p-values without false-discovery rate correction. The highest T cell clonality was observed in uninvolved tumor-adjacent lung, where clonality exceeded that of tumor, suggesting that antigenic responses were more focused in uninvolved tumor-adjacent lung.

CDR1 SGHAT and CDR2 FQNNGV are derived from the germline V gene. After removal of 1 base from V and 4 bases from J, the junction retains 12 bases not matched to a gene. The CDR3 starts with the cysteine, ends with the phenylalanine, and has 18 residues. Here the CDR3 DNA is all that survives: 54 bases in frame from base 1. TCR beta CDR3 regions were sequenced from DNA using the immunoSEQ Assay. Concerning the study's data processing: To compute T cell density, TCR beta template counts were normalized to usable DNA, which was estimated by amplifying housekeeping genes. Using the preseqR package, richness was estimated by extrapolating to 120,000 templates for tissue samples and 400,000 templates for PBMC samples. Clonality was defined by subtracting Pielou's evenness from one. Tissue-enriched TCRs were identified through differential abundance testing performed on productive amino-acid clonotypes, with a minimum total count of 5 and an alpha of 0.1. The Jaccard Index and the Morisita Overlap Index were used to quantify repertoire overlap between compartments. GLIPH grouped TCR beta CDR3s together with public tetramer-defined viral CDR3s, and a viral motif had to include at least three viral sequences and show V-gene enrichment. Held by TCRdb, this immuneACCESS table contains in-frame sequences only and omits some clones. Under half of the omission traces to an unresolved V gene where checked; the cause of the rest is unknown. V, J and clone size reflect that table, while D and trimming were determined from the DNA. The sample table lists fewer than 35,000 clones, about 89% of them with a count of one. Roughly 2.9% of the sample is in the top ten clones.

At diagnosis, tumor, uninvolved tumor-adjacent lung and peripheral blood were collected and then preserved as a mix of FFPE and fresh-frozen material. For TCR repertoire profiling, blood samples were analyzed as peripheral blood mononuclear cells. The receptor comes from a female donor of 60 years or more with stage I lung adenocarcinoma. The sample was peripheral blood, taken before any cancer treatment. The rearrangement joined TRBV11-2 to TRBJ2-3; 9 of the junction bases match TRBD2. This receptor carries the CDR3 CASSLVAVSGRTSDTQYF. The DNA sequence is given as TGTGCCAGCAGCTTAGTCGCGGTTAGCGGGAGAACCTCAGATACGCAGTATTTT.